The clone carrying this T cell receptor (beta chain) counts as medium-sized. Its cognate antigen is unknown. The source of the sample is a study of neurological immune-mediated disorders. The authors made cDNA by 5'RACE with 10-nucleotide random UMIs. MiXCR, applied by TCRdb to the 5' RACE reads, yields one record per CDR3 protein. Here the sample spans about 40,000 distinct CDR3 sequences, over 2% being singletons. The starting material, 2 million PBMCs stored at -80 C, gave rise to the unsorted libraries. V lost 0 bases to trimming and J lost 7 bases, with 12 bases between them. Germline V CDR1 and CDR2: LNHNV, YYDKDF (reference sequence). The CDR3 loop spans 14 amino acids. Study-wide results and limits: Private repertoires in all groups were suggested, as expanded clones shared no CDR3 amino acid sequences across subjects.

The origin of this receptor is a man aged 50-60 years with multiple sclerosis. The sample was PBMCs. The chain combines TRBV15 with TRBJ1-2, with D unclear. CDR3 DNA sequence: TGTGCCACCAGCAGAGATCCGAAGGGCCGTGGCTACACCTTC. This gives the protein CATSRDPKGRGYTF. The whole variable domain, remainder taken from reference TRBV15 and TRBJ1-2, is DAMVIQNPRYQVTQFGKPVTLSCSQTLNHNVMYWYQQKSSQAPKLLFHYYDKDFNNEADTPDNFQSRRPNTSFCFLDIRSPGLGDTAMYLCATSRDPKGRGYTFGSGTRLTVV.